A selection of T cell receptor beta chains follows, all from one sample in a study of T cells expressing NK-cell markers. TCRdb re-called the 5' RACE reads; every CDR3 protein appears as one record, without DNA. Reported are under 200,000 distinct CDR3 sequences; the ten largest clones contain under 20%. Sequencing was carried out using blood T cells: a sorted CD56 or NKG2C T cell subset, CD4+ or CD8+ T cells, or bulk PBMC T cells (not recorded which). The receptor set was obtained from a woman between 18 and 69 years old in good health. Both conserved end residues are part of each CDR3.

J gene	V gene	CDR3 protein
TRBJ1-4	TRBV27	CASSKTSTNEKLFF
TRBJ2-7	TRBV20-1	CSASSGTGDYEQYF
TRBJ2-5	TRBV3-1	CASSQPMPSGGQETQYF
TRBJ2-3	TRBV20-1	CSARVPASGDTQYF
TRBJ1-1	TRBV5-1	CASSLQGAVRDTEAFF
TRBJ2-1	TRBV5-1	CASSVTGLAAYNEQFF
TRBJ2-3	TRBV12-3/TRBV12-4	CASTDLAGTSTDTQYF
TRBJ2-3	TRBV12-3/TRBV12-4	CASSLNWGQLLTDTQYF
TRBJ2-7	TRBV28	CASSLRGLAAGQYF
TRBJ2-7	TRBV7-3	CASSFGPPSSYEQYF
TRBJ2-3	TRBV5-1	CASSWETGPTNTQYF
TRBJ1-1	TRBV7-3	CASSLSGSEAFF
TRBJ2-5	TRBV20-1	CSARDAVFGETQYF
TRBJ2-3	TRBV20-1	CSARSETDTQYF
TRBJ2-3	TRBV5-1	CASSKGQTSDTQYF
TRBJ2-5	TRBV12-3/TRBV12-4	CASSLGLGKTQYF
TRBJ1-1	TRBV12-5	CASGLVLSTGSDTEAFF